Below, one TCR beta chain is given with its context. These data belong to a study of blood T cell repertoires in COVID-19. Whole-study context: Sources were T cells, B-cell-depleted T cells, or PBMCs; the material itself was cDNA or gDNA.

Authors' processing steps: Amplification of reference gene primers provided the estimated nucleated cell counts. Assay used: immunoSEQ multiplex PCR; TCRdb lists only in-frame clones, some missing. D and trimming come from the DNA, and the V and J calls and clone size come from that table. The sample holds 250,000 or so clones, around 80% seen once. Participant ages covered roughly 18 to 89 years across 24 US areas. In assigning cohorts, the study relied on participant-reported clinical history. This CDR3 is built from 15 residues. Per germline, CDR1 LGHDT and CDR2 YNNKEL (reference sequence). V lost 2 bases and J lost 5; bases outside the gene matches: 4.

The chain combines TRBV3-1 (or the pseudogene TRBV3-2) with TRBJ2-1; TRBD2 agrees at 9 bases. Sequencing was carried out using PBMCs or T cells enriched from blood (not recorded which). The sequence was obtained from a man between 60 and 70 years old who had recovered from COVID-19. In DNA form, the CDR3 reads TGTGCCAGCAGCCAAAGCGGGGGGCCCCACAATGAGCAGTTCTTC. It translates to CASSQSGGPHNEQFF.